A selection of T cell receptor beta chains follows, all from one sample in a study of blood T cells in healthy people across ages. TCRdb fed the 5' RACE reads into MiXCR, producing one record per CDR3 protein. The profile shows some 940,000 distinct CDR3 sequences, about 29% of them singletons. These data are also associated with another study on T cells of mothers and their children.

The specimen sequenced was blood. Receptor source: a woman between 40 and 50 years old in good health. Both conserved end residues are part of each CDR3. The D gene is left open where the match is weak. Some rows mark clone size as missing; the rest say once, few, many or name a class of expanded clone.

size: .
J: TRBJ2-7
V: TRBV7-9
D: .
DNA: TGTGCCAGCAGCGTATACAGAAATCCAACCTCTAAAGGGTACGAGCAGTACTTC
CDR3: CASSVYRNPTSKGYEQYF

size: .
J: TRBJ1-2
V: TRBV6-6
D: .
DNA: TGTGCCAGCATGATGGGCAGGGTAGATGGCTACACCTTC
CDR3: CASMMGRVDGYTF

size: many
J: TRBJ2-7
V: TRBV20-1
D: TRBD2
DNA: TGCAGTGCTATACCGGGGGGGACTTACGAGCAGTACTTC
CDR3: CSAIPGGTYEQYF

size: few
J: TRBJ1-5
V: TRBV28
D: .
DNA: TGTGCCAGCAACTTCGGGTTGAATAATCAGCCCCAGCATTTT
CDR3: CASNFGLNNQPQHF

size: .
J: TRBJ1-5
V: TRBV29-1
D: .
DNA: TGCAGCGTCTCCGAGGGCAGAGGCAATCAGCCCCAGCATTTT
CDR3: CSVSEGRGNQPQHF

size: .
J: TRBJ2-1
V: TRBV27
D: .
DNA: TGTGCCAGCAGTTTAAGTAGTCGTAATGAGCAGTTCTTC
CDR3: CASSLSSRNEQFF

size: many
J: TRBJ1-2
V: TRBV12-3/TRBV12-4
D: TRBD1
DNA: TGTGCCAGCAGTCCGGACAGGGTTAATGGCTACACCTTC
CDR3: CASSPDRVNGYTF

size: .
J: TRBJ2-1
V: TRBV28
D: TRBD2
DNA: TGTGCCAGCAGAGCGGGGGGCGACTGGAGGGTTTCCTACAATGAGCAGTTCTTC
CDR3: CASRAGGDWRVSYNEQFF

size: .
J: TRBJ1-5
V: TRBV12-3/TRBV12-4
D: .
DNA: TGTGCCAGCAGTTTTGGTTGGGATCTTCAGCATTTT
CDR3: CASSFGWDLQHF

size: few
J: TRBJ1-2
V: TRBV7-2
D: .
DNA: TGTGCCAGCAGCTTAGTTGGCAGGGGCCCTGGCTACACCTTC
CDR3: CASSLVGRGPGYTF

size: few
J: TRBJ2-1
V: TRBV11-2
D: TRBD1
DNA: TGTGCCAGCAGCTTTAACCCCGGGACAGGCTACAATGAGCAGTTCTTC
CDR3: CASSFNPGTGYNEQFF

size: .
J: TRBJ1-1
V: TRBV29-1
D: .
DNA: TGCAGCGTTGGGGATATCCTTGAAGCTTTCTTT
CDR3: CSVGDILEAFF

size: many
J: TRBJ2-3
V: TRBV6-5
D: .
DNA: TGTGCCAGCAGTTACGGGCAAAGCACAGATACGCAGTATTTT
CDR3: CASSYGQSTDTQYF

size: .
J: TRBJ1-2
V: TRBV12-3/TRBV12-4
D: .
DNA: TGTGCCAGCAGCCAGATACAGGGTTTTGATGGCTACACCTTC
CDR3: CASSQIQGFDGYTF

size: .
J: TRBJ2-1
V: TRBV5-1
D: TRBD2
DNA: TGCGCCAGCAGTCAGCGGGAGGGCCTGATCTACAATGAGCAGTTCTTC
CDR3: CASSQREGLIYNEQFF

size: many
J: TRBJ2-7
V: TRBV6-6
D: TRBD2
DNA: TGTGCCAGCTGTGCGACTAGCTTAAACGAGCAGTACTTC
CDR3: CASCATSLNEQYF

size: few
J: TRBJ1-2
V: TRBV20-1
D: .
DNA: TGCAGTGCTGACGGGACACAACGCTATGGCTACACCTTC
CDR3: CSADGTQRYGYTF

size: .
J: TRBJ2-1
V: TRBV28
D: .
DNA: TGTGCCAACAGTTTAGTAAAAACTTCCCCTTTAGCCCTTATCAACAATGAGCAGTTCTTC
CDR3: CANSLVKTSPLALINNEQFF